This T cell receptor beta chain was recorded in a study of T cells in Graves' hyperthyroidism and ophthalmopathy. TCR beta CDR3 regions were amplified from RNA. The HTBI set primed first-round TCR CDR3 RT-PCR. TCRdb processed the multiplex PCR reads anew with MiXCR; each CDR3 protein has one entry. The sample lists around 500,000 distinct CDR3 sequences, under 15% seen once, with less than 20% in the top ten. Diagnosis of hyperthyroidism was new in patients aged 18 to 65, and its duration was under 2 months. Study-level findings and limits: Most expanded thyroid clonotypes above 0.001 recurred in blood. The model predicted ophthalmopathy a median around 6.5 months before onset. Ophthalmopathy was distinguished from stable hyperthyroidism by 13 V-J signatures.

Ten or more counts support this clonotype. The antigen remains unidentified. The material sequenced was blood. The origin of this receptor is a woman between 18 and 29 years old with Graves' hyperthyroidism.

This CDR3 is CSSGFWGTEAFF. The CDR3 region has the DNA TGTTCTTCCGGGTTCTGGGGGACTGAAGCTTTCTTT. The chain has TRBV6-1 and TRBJ1-1, with a weak D call TRBD1 (5 bases). The germline CDR1 and CDR2 sequences are MNHNS and SASEGT. The CDR3 extends over 12 amino acids.